The 26 T cell receptor beta chains given below trace back to one sample, sequenced in a study of blood T cell repertoires in COVID-19. Sequenced by immunoSEQ multiplex PCR; TCRdb stores in-frame clones only, minus some. The sample has a few hundred thousand clones, approximately 81% seen once. The specimen was peripheral blood. Receptors originate from a woman between 18 and 29 years old with acute or convalescent COVID-19.

The chain combines TRBV29-1 with TRBJ1-1; no reliable D call. Trimming left V 7 bases short and J 0 bases short, with 15 bases between. Germline V gene lookup returns CDR1 SQVTM and CDR2 ANQGSEA. The CDR3 loop spans 14 amino acids. CDR3 in DNA: TGCAGCGCTATGCGACGGGGTATGAACACTGAAGCTTTCTTT. This gives the protein CSAMRRGMNTEAFF. The whole variable domain, filled in from reference TRBV29-1 and TRBJ1-1, reads SAVISQKPSRDICQRGTSLTIQCQVDSQVTMMFWYRQQPGQSLTLIATANQGSEATYESGFVIDKFPISRPNLTFSTLTVSNMSPEDSSIYLCSAMRRGMNTEAFFGQGTRLTVV.

This sequence joins TRBV30 and TRBJ2-2, with TRBD2 matching over 14 bases. Per the germline V gene, CDR1 is GTSNPN and CDR2 is SVGIG (reference sequence). The CDR3 is 17 residues long. V shed 7 bases and J 0 bases; nucleotides not matched to a gene: 7. CDR3 sequence (DNA): TGTGCCTCCACAGGGACTAGCGGGGGCGCGAACACCGGGGAGCTGTTTTTT. Translating gives CASTGTSGGANTGELFF. The whole variable domain, remainder taken from reference TRBV30 and TRBJ2-2, is SQTIHQWPATLVQPVGSPLSLECTVEGTSNPNLYWYRQAAGRGLQLLFYSVGIGQISSEVPQNLSASRPQDRQFILSSKKLLLSDSGFYLCASTGTSGGANTGELFFGEGSRLTVL.

This clone was seen only a few times. The genes are TRBV3-1 (or the pseudogene TRBV3-2) and TRBJ2-6; a possible D gene is TRBD1 (6 bases). Germline lookup yields CDR1 LGHDT and CDR2 YNNKEL (reference sequence). V was clipped by 4 bases and J by 0 bases, with 13 bases between them. The CDR3 runs 17 residues. CDR3 sequence reads: CASSLGQYHSGANVLTF. As DNA, the CDR3 is TGTGCCAGCAGCCTTGGACAGTATCACTCTGGGGCCAACGTCCTGACTTTC.

This clone is a singleton in its sample. The chain couples TRBV3-1 (or the pseudogene TRBV3-2) to TRBJ2-7, with TRBD1 identical over 8 bases. Germline trimming cut 1 base from V and 3 bases from J; bases unmatched to any gene: 5. Germline assignment: CDR1 LGHDT and CDR2 YNNKEL (reference sequence). CDR3 length equals 15 residues. As DNA, the CDR3 is TGTGCCAGCAGCCAAGGGCCAGGGGGCATCTACGAGCAGTACTTC. Translation gives CASSQGPGGIYEQYF.

This sequence joins TRBV6-5 and TRBJ1-4; perhaps TRBD1 as D (6 bases). This CDR3 has 16 residues. Trimming pared 4 bases from V and 1 base from J, leaving 13 bases between. Germline values: CDR1 MNHEY, CDR2 SVGAGI. In DNA, the CDR3 is TGTGCCAGCAGTTGGGACATCACGGGAACTAATGAAAAACTGTTTTTT. Translating gives CASSWDITGTNEKLFF.

V and J are TRBV6-6 and TRBJ1-3, with D perhaps matching TRBD1 (6 bases). The germline V gene encodes CDR1 MNHNY and CDR2 SVGAGI (reference sequence). This CDR3 spans 16 amino acids. V gave up 5 bases and J gave up 0 bases, with 14 bases separating them. CDR3 amino acids: CASSNQRGNSGNTIYF. The DNA for the CDR3 is TGTGCCAGCAGTAATCAAAGGGGGAACTCTGGAAACACCATATATTTT.

V gene TRBV7-9 combines with J gene TRBJ1-3; TRBD1 is a possible D gene (6 bases). V was cut by 5 bases and J by 0 bases, with 14 bases left in between. Germline V gene sequence: CDR1 SEHNR, CDR2 FQNEAQ (reference sequence). The CDR3 length is 16 residues. CDR3 residues: CASSPGQQNSGNTIYF. CDR3 DNA: TGTGCCAGCAGCCCTGGACAGCAAAACTCTGGAAACACCATATATTTT.

The chain recombines TRBV7-9 with TRBJ2-1, with 10 bases fitting TRBD2. The length of the CDR3 is 17 residues. Germline CDR1 is SEHNR and CDR2 is FQNEAQ (reference sequence). V was pared by 2 bases and J by 8 bases, with 12 bases of the junction left unmatched. CDR3 sequence reads: CASSLSGTSVGNYEQFF. The CDR3 DNA reads as TGTGCCAGCAGCTTATCCGGGACTAGCGTAGGGAATTATGAGCAGTTCTTC. The variable domain in full, with the rest retrieved from reference TRBV7-9 and TRBJ2-1, is DTGVSQNPRHKITKRGQNVTFRCDPISEHNRLYWYRQTLGQGPEFLTYFQNEAQLEKSRLLSDRFSAERPKGSFSTLEIQRTEQGDSAMYLCASSLSGTSVGNYEQFFGPGTRLTVL.

This rearrangement joins TRBV28 to TRBJ2-3; 14 bases match TRBD2. Germline-derived CDR1 and CDR2 are MDHEN and SYDVKM. This CDR3 contains 15 residues. Trimming took 6 bases from V and 8 from J; bases not matched to a gene: 7. CDR3 DNA sequence: TGTGCCAGCAGCGGGACTAGCGGGAGATGGGGTACGCAGTATTTT. It specifies CASSGTSGRWGTQYF. Looking up the rest from reference TRBV28 and TRBJ2-3 gives the full variable domain: DVKVTQSSRYLVKRTGEKVFLECVQDMDHENMFWYRQDPGLGLRLIYFSYDVKMKEKGDIPEGYSVSREKKERFSLILESASTNQTSMYLCASSGTSGRWGTQYFGPGTRLTVL.

The chain uses TRBV7-2 and TRBJ2-1; TRBD2 might be the D (5 bases). The CDR3 runs to 14 residues. The germline gives CDR1 SGHTA, CDR2 FQGNSA. The V end was cut by 10 bases, the J end by 1 base, with 14 bases between. The CDR3, as DNA: TGTGCCATTCAAACTCGCGGGTCCTACAATGAGCAGTTCTTC. It codes for CAIQTRGSYNEQFF.

This chain joins TRBV7-2 and TRBJ2-7; TRBD2 matches at 8 bases. The V and J ends lost 1 base and 0 bases, in that order; junction bases with no gene match: 5. The germline CDR1 and CDR2 sequences are SGHTA and FQGNSA. CDR3 length: 16 residues. The DNA of the CDR3 is TGTGCCAGCAGCTTAGGGCAAGCGGGAGTCTCCTACGAGCAGTACTTC. Amino acids: CASSLGQAGVSYEQYF.

The chain has TRBV7-2 and TRBJ2-7; TRBD2 matches at 12 bases. J gave up 4 bases and V 5 bases, and 6 bases lay outside the gene matches. The CDR3 length is 15 residues. Germline CDR1 SGHTA, CDR2 FQGNSA. CDR3 sequence (DNA): TGTGCCAGCAGCGATGGACTAGCGGGGTTATACGAGCAGTACTTC. This sequence encodes CASSDGLAGLYEQYF.

This chain links TRBV6-5 with TRBJ2-7, with D possibly being TRBD2 (6 bases). Germline lookup yields CDR1 MNHEY and CDR2 SVGAGI. This CDR3 has 14 residues. Deletions cut 7 bases from V and 3 bases from J, with 16 bases between. In nucleotides, the CDR3 is TGTGCCAGCAACCCCGGGACTTCTTACTACGAGCAGTACTTC. Protein product: CASNPGTSYYEQYF.

The genes are TRBV18 and TRBJ2-7; TRBD1 might be the D (6 bases). Trimming cost V 4 bases and J 0 bases, with 16 bases left between them. The CDR3 loop spans 16 amino acids. CDR1 and CDR2 (germline): KGHSH, LQKENI. CDR3 region: CASSHTRGSSSYEQYF. The CDR3 DNA follows: TGTGCCAGCTCACACACTAGGGGGTCGAGCTCCTACGAGCAGTACTTC.

This clone was counted a few times. The chain couples TRBV3-1 (or the pseudogene TRBV3-2) to TRBJ1-6; the D is unclear. There are 18 residues in the CDR3. V lost 0 bases and J 2 bases, leaving 14 bases between the germline ends. Germline CDR1 LGHDT, CDR2 YNNKEL (reference sequence). This CDR3 reads CASSQEPRVQAYNSPLHF. In DNA, the CDR3 is TGTGCCAGCAGCCAAGAACCACGAGTCCAAGCCTATAATTCACCCCTCCACTTT.

In this sample, this clone turned up a few times. The gene calls are TRBV19 and TRBJ2-2; 8 bases are shared with TRBD1. From germline, CDR1 is LNHDA and CDR2 SQIVND (reference sequence). The CDR3 length is 16 residues. The V segment lost 5 bases and the J segment 5 bases; nucleotides outside the gene matches: 10. In DNA, the CDR3 is TGTGCCAGTAGTCGGAGTAGGACAGGGACAACCGGGGAGCTGTTTTTT. Protein: CASSRSRTGTTGELFF.

The chain employs TRBV10-3 and TRBJ1-2, with TRBD1 identical over 7 bases. Germline CDR1 and CDR2: ENHRY and SYGVKD. V lost 2 bases and J lost 5; bases outside the gene matches: 5. The CDR3 spans 14 residues. The CDR3 protein is CAISERDSLYGYTF. DNA for the CDR3: TGTGCCATCAGTGAGAGGGACAGTTTGTATGGCTACACCTTC.

The J gene is TRBJ1-5, the V gene TRBV6-5, with 8 bases lining up with TRBD1. The germline V gene encodes CDR1 MNHEY and CDR2 SVGAGI. The CDR3 has 14 residues. J gave up 2 bases and V 8 bases, and 5 bases lay outside the gene matches. This CDR3 is CASGTGRGNQPQHF. In nucleotides, the CDR3 is TGTGCCAGCGGGACAGGACGTGGCAATCAGCCCCAGCATTTT.

The gene calls are TRBV27 and TRBJ2-3; the D is unclear. The CDR3 length is 13 residues. Germline loops: CDR1 MNHEY, CDR2 SMNVEV (reference sequence). The germline V and J ends were trimmed by 5 bases and 4 bases, with 10 bases remaining between them. Here the CDR3 DNA reads TGTGCCAGCAGTCCACTGTTCGCAGATACGCAGTATTTT. Its translation is CASSPLFADTQYF.

This clone has just a few counts. The CDR3 DNA sequence: TGTGCCAGCTCCCTTACTAACGAGGCAGATACGCAGTATTTT. It codes for CASSLTNEADTQYF. J is TRBJ2-3 and V is TRBV25-1; no firm D call. V dropped 8 bases and J dropped 4 bases, with 16 bases sitting between them. CDR1 and CDR2 (germline): MGHDK, SYGVNS. The CDR3 loop spans 14 amino acids.

The chain links TRBV28 to TRBJ2-3; the match to TRBD2 covers 8 bases. Germline trimming cut 0 bases from V and 2 bases from J; bases unmatched to any gene: 19. Germline loops: CDR1 MDHEN, CDR2 SYDVKM. The CDR3 totals 21 residues. The CDR3 sequence: CASSLWKAFRGRGGFTDTQYF. DNA for the CDR3: TGTGCCAGCAGTTTATGGAAGGCCTTCAGAGGACGGGGGGGCTTCACAGATACGCAGTATTTT. The full variable domain, with the rest looked up from reference TRBV28 and TRBJ2-3, is DVKVTQSSRYLVKRTGEKVFLECVQDMDHENMFWYRQDPGLGLRLIYFSYDVKMKEKGDIPEGYSVSREKKERFSLILESASTNQTSMYLCASSLWKAFRGRGGFTDTQYFGPGTRLTVL.

This chain joins TRBV11-2 and TRBJ1-5; D not resolved. The V end was cut by 3 bases, the J end by 6 bases, with 15 bases between. The CDR3 extends over 15 amino acids. Germline loops: CDR1 SGHAT, CDR2 FQNNGV. CDR3 bases: TGTGCCAGCAGCTTGTCCAATTTCCCCGGTCAGCCCCAGCATTTT. It specifies CASSLSNFPGQPQHF. Filled out from reference TRBV11-2 and TRBJ1-5, the complete variable domain reads EAGVAQSPRYKIIEKRQSVAFWCNPISGHATLYWYQQILGQGPKLLIQFQNNGVVDDSQLPKDRFSAERLKGVDSTLKIQPAKLEDSAVYLCASSLSNFPGQPQHFGDGTRLSIL.

DNA of the CDR3: TGTGCCACCAGCAGAGAACTAAACTACGAGCAGTACTTC. This gives the protein CATSRELNYEQYF. V usage is TRBV15 and J usage is TRBJ2-7; D is undetermined. The V gene's germline CDR1 is LNHNV and CDR2 YYDKDF (reference sequence). The CDR3 runs 13 residues. V lost 0 bases and J 3 bases, leaving 6 bases between the germline ends.

This clone was found a few times. The V and J genes are TRBV12-3 or TRBV12-4 and TRBJ1-2, with TRBD1 matching over 9 bases. The J segment lost 7 bases and the V segment lost 3 bases, leaving 3 bases of the junction unmatched. The CDR3 covers 13 residues. The DNA for the CDR3 is TGTGCCAGCAGTTTCACAGGGGGCCGTGGCTACACCTTC. As protein: CASSFTGGRGYTF.

The chain couples TRBV20-1 to TRBJ1-1; D gene ambiguous. Per germline, CDR1 DFQATT and CDR2 SNEGSKA (reference sequence). This CDR3 region has 11 residues. Trimming removed 8 bases at V and 3 bases at J, with 10 bases between. In DNA form, the CDR3 reads TGCAGTACCATGGCGGACACTGAAGCTTTCTTT. It yields the protein CSTMADTEAFF.

V gene TRBV18 combines with J gene TRBJ2-2; D perhaps matches TRBD1 (5 bases). The CDR3 has 15 amino acids. The V end was cut by 2 bases, the J end by 0 bases, with 7 bases between. Germline V gene lookup returns CDR1 KGHSH and CDR2 LQKENI. CDR3 DNA sequence: TGTGCCAGCTCACCAGACAGTTCGAACACCGGGGAGCTGTTTTTT. Translating it yields CASSPDSSNTGELFF.